The T cell receptor beta chain described here comes from a study of blood T cell repertoires in COVID-19. V was trimmed by 2 bases and J by 8 bases, leaving 12 bases between them. The CDR3 loop spans 13 amino acids. This table comes from immunoSEQ multiplex PCR, and its TCRdb copy is limited to in-frame clones, with some not included. Of under 300,000 clones listed, 80% to 85% were seen once; the top ten hold roughly 1.4%. The chain links TRBV12-3 or TRBV12-4 to TRBJ1-2, with D possibly TRBD1 on 5 matching bases. The material sequenced was peripheral blood. The clonotype was recovered from a woman between 40 and 55 years old who had recovered from COVID-19. The CDR3 region is CASSLNRLRGYTF. The CDR3 DNA sequence: TGTGCCAGCAGTTTAAACAGGTTGAGGGGCTACACCTTC.